This TCR beta chain was observed in a study of OX40 agonist ivuxolimab in advanced cancers. Study-wide context: The dose-escalation cohort had hepatocellular carcinoma, melanoma, renal cell or head and neck cancer. Those enrolled were approximately 83% male, with a mean age of about 66 years and ages from 23 to 79.

Comment on this clone: The antigen is undetermined.

Findings of the study overall: Some nonresponders also had low normalized T-cell clonal expansion.

Germline CDR1 is LGHNA and CDR2 is YNFKEQ. This CDR3 region has 15 residues. Between the trimmed V and J ends, which lost 1 base and 4 bases, there was a span of 12 bases. Assay used: immunoSEQ multiplex PCR; TCRdb lists only in-frame clones, some missing. The table records approximately 58,000 clones, 80% to 90% of them present only once. The sample here was CD4+ or CD8+ T cells sorted from blood, taken in a trial of the OX40 agonist ivuxolimab. J is TRBJ2-3 and V is TRBV4-2, with TRBD1 as a possible D gene (6 bases). This clonotype originated in an adult with an advanced solid tumor such as melanoma, head and neck, liver or kidney cancer. The CDR3 loop is CASSQVGGVSDTQYF. Here the CDR3 DNA reads TGTGCCAGCAGCCAAGTTGGGGGCGTCTCAGATACGCAGTATTTT.